This TCR beta chain was documented in a study of long-term antiretroviral therapy in people with HIV. Study-level results: At every time point, clones expanded before ART dominated the repertoire.

Regarding this clone: What it binds is not known.

The authors ran the immunoSEQ assay, v3.0, at survey level. TCRdb keeps only in-frame clones here, not all; method: immunoSEQ multiplex PCR. The repertoire includes fewer than 30,000 clones, about 79% of them detected once, and around 5.1% sits in the top ten. There was at least one pre-ART PBMC sample for each donor, plus at least two post-ART PBMC samples. Among participants with HIV, every one received treatment in the United States. Trimming pared 9 bases from V and 3 bases from J, leaving 15 bases between. CDR3 length equals 14 residues. Germline V gene lookup returns CDR1 MNHNS and CDR2 SASEGT. Sequenced material: unsorted PBMCs, taken 0.7 years before starting antiretroviral therapy. The sequence was obtained from a man younger than 40 with HIV. This sequence joins TRBV6-1 and TRBJ2-1, with D perhaps matching TRBD1 or TRBD2 (5 bases each). DNA of the CDR3: TGTGCCAGTTCTCCCGAGGGGTTCTACAATGAGCAGTTCTTC. It encodes CASSPEGFYNEQFF.